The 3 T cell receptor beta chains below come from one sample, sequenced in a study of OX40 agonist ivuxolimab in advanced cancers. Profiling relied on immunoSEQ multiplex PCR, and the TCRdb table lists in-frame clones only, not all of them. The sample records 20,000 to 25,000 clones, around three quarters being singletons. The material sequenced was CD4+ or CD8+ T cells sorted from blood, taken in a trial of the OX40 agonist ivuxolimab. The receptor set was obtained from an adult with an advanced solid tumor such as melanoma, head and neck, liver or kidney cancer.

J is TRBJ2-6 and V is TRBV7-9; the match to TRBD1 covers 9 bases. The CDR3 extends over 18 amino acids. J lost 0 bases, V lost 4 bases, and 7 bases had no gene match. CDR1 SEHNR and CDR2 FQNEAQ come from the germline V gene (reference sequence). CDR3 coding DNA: TGTGCCAGCAGCTCCGGGACAGGGCCCCTCTCTGGGGCCAACGTCCTGACTTTC. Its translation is CASSSGTGPLSGANVLTF.

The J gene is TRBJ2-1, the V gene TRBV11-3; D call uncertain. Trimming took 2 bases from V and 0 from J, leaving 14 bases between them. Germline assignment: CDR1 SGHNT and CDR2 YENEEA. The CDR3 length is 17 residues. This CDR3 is CASSLRTSSSSYNEQFF. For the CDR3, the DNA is TGTGCCAGCAGCTTACGGACGTCATCAAGCTCCTACAATGAGCAGTTCTTC.

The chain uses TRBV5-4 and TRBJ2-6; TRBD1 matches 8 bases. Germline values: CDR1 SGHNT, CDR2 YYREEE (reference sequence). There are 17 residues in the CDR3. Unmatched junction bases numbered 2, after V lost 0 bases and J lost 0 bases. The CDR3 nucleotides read TGTGCCAGCAGCTTGGGGCAGGGGGCCTCTGGGGCCAACGTCCTGACTTTC. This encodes CASSLGQGASGANVLTF. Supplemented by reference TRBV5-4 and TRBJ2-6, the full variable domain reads ETGVTQSPTHLIKTRGQQVTLRCSSQSGHNTVSWYQQALGQGPQFIFQYYREEENGRGNFPPRFSGLQFPNYSSELNVNALELDDSALYLCASSLGQGASGANVLTFGAGSRLTVL.